This is a list of T cell receptor beta chains from one sample in a study of blood T cell repertoires in COVID-19. The assay was immunoSEQ multiplex PCR, and TCRdb's table has in-frame clones only and misses some. The repertoire holds 95,000 to 110,000 clones, with 80% to 90% as singletons. The sequencing sample was made of peripheral blood. The receptors stem from a human donor in a cohort sampled during active COVID-19. Both conserved end residues are part of each CDR3. D genes are given only for firm matches. Size is stated for part of the rows, as once, few or many counts, or as a class when the clone is expanded.

.	TRBV25-1	TRBJ2-7	.	CASRADRKGSYEQYF	TGTGCCAGCAGGGCCGACAGGAAAGGGTCCTACGAGCAGTACTTC
.	TRBV10-3	TRBJ1-1	.	CAMKRQLNTEAFF	TGTGCCATGAAGAGGCAACTGAACACTGAAGCTTTCTTT
.	TRBV6-5	TRBJ2-1	TRBD1	CASSAGTGAYNEQFF	TGTGCCAGCAGCGCCGGGACAGGGGCGTACAATGAGCAGTTCTTC
.	TRBV9	TRBJ2-7	TRBD2	CASSPSSGGIWGEQYF	TGTGCCAGCAGCCCCTCCAGCGGGGGCATTTGGGGGGAGCAGTACTTC
.	TRBV10-3	TRBJ2-3	TRBD2	CAISERREGADTQYF	TGTGCCATCAGTGAACGGCGGGAGGGGGCAGATACGCAGTATTTT
.	TRBV11-2	TRBJ1-2	.	CASSLVLRGDGYTF	TGTGCCAGCAGCTTAGTCCTGCGGGGCGATGGCTACACCTTC
once	TRBV29-1	TRBJ2-7	TRBD1	CSVYDRGLHEQYF	TGCAGCGTTTATGACAGGGGGCTCCACGAGCAGTACTTC
.	TRBV18	TRBJ2-2	.	CASSLVQADTGELFF	TGTGCCAGCTCACTGGTACAGGCCGACACCGGGGAGCTGTTTTTT
.	TRBV10-1	TRBJ2-5	.	CASSEYSQETQYF	TGCGCCAGCAGTGAGTACTCCCAAGAGACCCAGTACTTC
.	TRBV19	TRBJ2-7	TRBD2	CASSGRTRREQYF	TGTGCCAGTAGTGGAAGGACTAGGAGGGAGCAGTACTTC